The rows below give T cell receptor beta chains drawn from one sample of a study of naive and memory T cell subsets. Via MiXCR, TCRdb re-called the UMI-ligation and nested PCR reads, giving one row per CDR3 protein. The sample carries under 150,000 distinct CDR3 sequences, 15% to 20% recorded once. Sequenced: naive CD8+ T cells from blood. The receptors stem from a human donor in good health. The conserved cysteine and the conserved F or W are not part of the CDR3 here. The size of a clone is reported for some rows only, either as once, few or many, or as a class for expanded clones.

size,length,V,CDR3
few,14,TRBV4-1,ASSQMNPIAGNTIY
.,15,TRBV3-1,ASSQVHRSGIYNEQF
.,12,TRBV5-4,ASSFQGGATEAF
few,12,TRBV7-9,ASSLSEAENIQY
.,11,TRBV28,ASSWAGSYEQY
.,11,TRBV12-3/TRBV12-4,ASSFGLTDTQY
few,12,TRBV28,ASSPQMGTGELF
.,15,TRBV29-1,SVDTPLTGTDNYGYT
few,13,TRBV29-1,SVEPRAVDGETQY
few,10,TRBV11-2,ASSSLTEEAF
.,11,TRBV28,ASSLLGSNEQY
few,11,TRBV28,ASNYVGADEQY
few,13,TRBV5-6,ASSLADAGVETQY
.,14,TRBV28,ASSRPEQGETGELF
once,11,TRBV28,ASRGGSGYEQY
few,17,TRBV3-1,ASSQEGLAGVGAYNEQF
few,13,TRBV7-9,ASSPPGQGRNEQF
.,12,TRBV14,ASSPNTAYNEQF
few,15,TRBV29-1,SVEGFRTPLSSDTQY
.,14,TRBV27,ASSSTLSGTYNEQF
many,12,TRBV5-1,ASSRYQGYTEAF
few,15,TRBV20-1,SARRPPQDYPGNEQF
.,11,TRBV12-3/TRBV12-4,ASSLQGSSEQF
few,12,TRBV28,ASSLLGQGDGYT
.,12,TRBV3-1,ASSQFGGQRGYT
.,13,TRBV4-3,ASSPQVGGGGEQY
few,15,TRBV27,ASSPIVRQGPHEKLF
.,13,TRBV29-1,SVESRGALGYEQY
few,19,TRBV6-5,ASRIGTGTSGSTGYAGELF
few,12,TRBV28,ASVGTGGIYEQY
.,13,TRBV7-2,ASSLEGSKFYGYT
.,13,TRBV9,ASSVDGDARYEQY
.,14,TRBV6-1,AARSGTSSYNSPLH
.,12,TRBV28,ASSFGGWGETQY
few,11,TRBV24-1,ATSRGSTDTQY
few,12,TRBV20-1,SAVNPRDSYGYT
few,12,TRBV13,ASSLALDGAIQY
.,11,TRBV6-5,ASSYSWVTEAF
few,13,TRBV5-1,ASSLAGPGAGELF
once,13,TRBV6-5,ASSNGQGAKDEQY
few,13,TRBV5-5,ATDPFLKAQETQY
once,10,TRBV6-2/TRBV6-3,ASSYGSDEQY
few,13,TRBV3-1,ASSQDAPGLYEQY